This T cell receptor beta chain derives from a study of OX40 agonist ivuxolimab in advanced cancers. Study in general: Dosing consisted of intravenous ivuxolimab at 0.01 to 10 mg/kg every 2 weeks.

Per the germline V gene, CDR1 is SGDLS and CDR2 is YYNGEE. CDR3 length: 13 residues. Trimming took off 4 bases at V and 4 bases at J, with 10 bases between the two ends. The repertoire was sequenced with immunoSEQ multiplex PCR; TCRdb's copy has only in-frame clones and lacks some. The sample contains fewer than 70,000 clones, roughly 87% of which appear only once. Study-wide points: CD4+ and CD8+ T cells in blood underwent clonal expansion by week 6 at 0.1 to 3.0 mg/kg. Low clonal expansion, among the lowest seen, marked partial responders at 0.1-3.0 mg/kg.

Comments on this clone: Its antigen is unknown.

Blood samples were obtained at baseline, cycle 4 day 1, and cycle 7 day 1. The sample in question was CD4+ or CD8+ T cells sorted from blood, obtained in a trial of the OX40 agonist ivuxolimab. The chain joins TRBV9 to TRBJ2-3, with unresolved D. This receptor was taken from an adult with an advanced solid tumor such as melanoma, head and neck, liver or kidney cancer. The CDR3 protein is CASSPLSADTQYF. The CDR3 DNA is TGTGCCAGCAGCCCCCTCTCGGCAGATACGCAGTATTTT.